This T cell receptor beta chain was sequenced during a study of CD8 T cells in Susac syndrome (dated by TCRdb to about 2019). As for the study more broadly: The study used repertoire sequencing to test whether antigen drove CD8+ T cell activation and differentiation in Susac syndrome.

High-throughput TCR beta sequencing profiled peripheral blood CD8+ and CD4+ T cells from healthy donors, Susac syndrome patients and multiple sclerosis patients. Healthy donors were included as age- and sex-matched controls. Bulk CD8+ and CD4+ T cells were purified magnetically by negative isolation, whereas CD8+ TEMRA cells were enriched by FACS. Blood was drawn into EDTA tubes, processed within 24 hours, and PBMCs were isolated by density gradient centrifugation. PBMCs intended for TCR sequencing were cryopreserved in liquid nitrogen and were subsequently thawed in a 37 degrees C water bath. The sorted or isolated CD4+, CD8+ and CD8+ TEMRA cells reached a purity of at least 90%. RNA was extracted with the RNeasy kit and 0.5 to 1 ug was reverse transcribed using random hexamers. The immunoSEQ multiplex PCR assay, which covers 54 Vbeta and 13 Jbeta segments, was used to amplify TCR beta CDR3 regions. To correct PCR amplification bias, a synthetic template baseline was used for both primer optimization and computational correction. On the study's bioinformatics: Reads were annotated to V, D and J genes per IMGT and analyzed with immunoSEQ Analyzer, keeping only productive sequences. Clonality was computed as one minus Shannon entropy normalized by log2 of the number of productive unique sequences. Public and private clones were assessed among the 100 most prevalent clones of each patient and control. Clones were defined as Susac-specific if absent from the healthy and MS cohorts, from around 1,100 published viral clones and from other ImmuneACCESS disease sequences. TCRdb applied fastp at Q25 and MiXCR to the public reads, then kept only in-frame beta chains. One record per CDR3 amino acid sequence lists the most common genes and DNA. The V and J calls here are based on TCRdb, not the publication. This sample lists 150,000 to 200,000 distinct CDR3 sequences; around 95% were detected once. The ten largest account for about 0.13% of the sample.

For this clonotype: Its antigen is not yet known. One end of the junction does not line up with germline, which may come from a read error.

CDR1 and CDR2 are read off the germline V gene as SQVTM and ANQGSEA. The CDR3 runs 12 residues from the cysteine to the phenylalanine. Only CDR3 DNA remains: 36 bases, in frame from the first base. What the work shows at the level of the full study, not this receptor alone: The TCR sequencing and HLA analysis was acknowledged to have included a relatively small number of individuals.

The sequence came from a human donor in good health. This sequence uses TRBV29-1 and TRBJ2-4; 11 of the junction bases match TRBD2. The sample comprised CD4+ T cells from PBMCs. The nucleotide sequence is TGTAGCGGGGGGGCAGTCAAAAACATTCAGTACTTC. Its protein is CSGGAVKNIQYF. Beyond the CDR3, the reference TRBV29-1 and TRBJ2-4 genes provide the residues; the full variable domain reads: SAVISQKPSRDICQRGTSLTIQCQVDSQVTMMFWYRQQPGQSLTLIATANQGSEATYESGFVIDKFPISRPNLTFSTLTVSNMSPEDSSIYLCSGGAVKNIQYFGAGTRLSVL.